The clone carrying this T cell receptor beta chain was counted once. Antigen: not known. This record belongs to a study of PD-1 blockade in classical Hodgkin lymphoma. Points from the study as a whole: The causes of the repertoire differences, possibly disease activity or prior therapy, remain undefined. Diversity in CD4+ TCRs, unlike that measured in CD8+ TCRs, had risen significantly by C4D1. Those achieving complete response showed baseline diversity like newly diagnosed patients.

Time point noted: cycle 4 day 1 (C4D1), after less than 7 weeks of nivolumab. There was relapse after autologous stem cell transplantation in every patient, and there was variation in brentuximab vedotin exposure. From germline, CDR1 is MNHEY and CDR2 SMNVEV (reference sequence). V was shortened by 3 bases and J by 2 bases, with 8 bases between the two germline ends. The CDR3 length is 13 residues. TCRdb's table, derived via immunoSEQ multiplex PCR, lists solely in-frame clones and lacks some. This table has more than 85,000 clones, roughly nine tenths appearing once. This chain links TRBV27 with TRBJ2-7, with D unclear. The sequenced sample was peripheral blood mononuclear cells (PBMCs), obtained before the fourth cycle of nivolumab. The TCR was taken from a human donor with classical Hodgkin lymphoma. CDR3 coding DNA: TGTGCCAGCAGTTTTTCCCCGCCCTACGAGCAGTACTTC. It translates to CASSFSPPYEQYF.